Reported below is one T cell receptor (beta chain). MiXCR, applied by TCRdb to the RACE reads, yields one record per CDR3 protein. Of tens of thousands of distinct CDR3 sequences listed, 8.5% are singletons. Trimming left V 5 bases short and J 6 bases short, with 7 bases between. Germline V gene data show CDR1 as SGHTA and CDR2 as FQGNSA. This CDR3 has 12 residues. These data are taken from a study of human T cells and chemical hapten exposure. Time point meaning: patch test 2, 6 weeks after DPC sensitization. Treatment given: therapeutic diphenylcyclopropenone sensitization with weekly scalp DPC. The authors' total RNA extraction used unfractionated whole blood.

The material sequenced was whole blood, taken in connection with sensitization to the hapten diphenylcyclopropenone (DPC). The clonotype originates from a woman aged 50 to 65 with alopecia areata. Some clones in this sample may be carry-over from other donors' samples. This chain links TRBV7-2 with TRBJ2-2; D is uncertain. CDR3 in DNA: TGTGCCAGCAGCCGGTACCCCGGGGAGCTGTTTTTT. Translating gives CASSRYPGELFF.